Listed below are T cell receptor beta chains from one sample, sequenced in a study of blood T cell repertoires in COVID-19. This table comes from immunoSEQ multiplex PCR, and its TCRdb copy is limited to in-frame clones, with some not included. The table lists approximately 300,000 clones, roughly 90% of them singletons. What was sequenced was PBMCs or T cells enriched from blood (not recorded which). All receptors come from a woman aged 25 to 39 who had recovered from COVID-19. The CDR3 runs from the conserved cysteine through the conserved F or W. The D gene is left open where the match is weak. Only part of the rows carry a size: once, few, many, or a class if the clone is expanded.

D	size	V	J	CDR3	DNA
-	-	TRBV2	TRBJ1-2	CASSDAGSYGYTF	TGTGCCAGCAGTGATGCAGGGTCCTATGGCTACACCTTC
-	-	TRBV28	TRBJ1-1	CASSFQRGGGEAFF	TGTGCCAGCAGTTTCCAAAGGGGGGGCGGTGAAGCTTTCTTT
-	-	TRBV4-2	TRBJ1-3	CASSQETGGNTIYF	TGTGCCAGCAGCCAGGAGACAGGAGGAAACACCATATATTTT
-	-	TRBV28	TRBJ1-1	CASSSTLNTEAFF	TGTGCCAGCAGTTCCACACTGAACACTGAAGCTTTCTTT
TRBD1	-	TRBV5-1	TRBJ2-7	CASSLGGQDYEQYF	TGCGCCAGCAGCTTGGGGGGACAGGATTACGAGCAGTACTTC
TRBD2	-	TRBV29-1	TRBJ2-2	CSVEGRGAQNTGELFF	TGCAGCGTTGAGGGGCGGGGGGCACAGAACACCGGGGAGCTGTTTTTT
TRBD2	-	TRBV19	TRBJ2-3	CASSLPGGADTQYF	TGTGCCAGTAGTTTACCGGGGGGGGCAGATACGCAGTATTTT
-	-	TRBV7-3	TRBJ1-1	CASSLNGEGTEAFF	TGTGCCAGCAGCTTAAATGGGGAGGGCACTGAAGCTTTCTTT
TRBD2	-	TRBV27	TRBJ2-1	CASSASPSGGSSYNEQFF	TGTGCCAGCAGTGCCTCCCCTAGCGGGGGTAGCTCCTACAATGAGCAGTTCTTC
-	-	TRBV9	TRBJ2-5	CASSFMGGPQETQYF	TGTGCCAGCAGCTTTATGGGGGGGCCGCAAGAGACCCAGTACTTC
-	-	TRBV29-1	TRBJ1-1	CSVVIQGNTEAFF	TGCAGCGTTGTGATCCAGGGGAACACTGAAGCTTTCTTT
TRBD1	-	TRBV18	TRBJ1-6	CASSRTGSGQGNSPLHF	TGTGCCAGCTCACGCACGGGTTCCGGACAGGGAAATTCACCCCTCCACTTT
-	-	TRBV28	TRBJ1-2	CASQFLNYGYTF	TGTGCCAGTCAGTTTCTTAACTATGGCTACACCTTC
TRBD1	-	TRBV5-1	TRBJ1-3	CASSLGQGVNTIYF	TGCGCCAGCAGCCTGGGACAGGGAGTAAACACCATATATTTT
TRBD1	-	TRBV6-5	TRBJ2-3	CASRIQGDGTDTQYF	TGTGCCAGCAGGATACAGGGGGATGGCACAGATACGCAGTATTTT
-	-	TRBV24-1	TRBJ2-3	CATSFADTQYF	TGTGCCACCAGTTTCGCAGATACGCAGTATTTT
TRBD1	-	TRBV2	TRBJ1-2	CASDRGYYGYTF	TGTGCCAGCGACAGGGGATACTATGGCTACACCTTC
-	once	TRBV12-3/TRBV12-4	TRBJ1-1	CASSSRGNTEAFF	TGTGCCAGCAGTTCCAGGGGTAACACTGAAGCTTTCTTT
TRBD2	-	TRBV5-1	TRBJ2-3	CASRAGGPDTQYF	TGCGCCAGCAGGGCGGGAGGCCCAGATACGCAGTATTTT
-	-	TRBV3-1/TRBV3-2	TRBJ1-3	CASSQDVTVSGNTIYF	TGTGCCAGCAGCCAAGATGTCACAGTCTCTGGAAACACCATATATTTT
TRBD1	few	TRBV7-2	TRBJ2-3	CASRTGATDTQYF	TGTGCCAGCAGGACAGGGGCCACAGATACGCAGTATTTT
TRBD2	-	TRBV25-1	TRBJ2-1	CASSESSGRNSEQFF	TGTGCCAGCAGTGAATCAAGCGGGAGGAATAGTGAGCAGTTCTTC
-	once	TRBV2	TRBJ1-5	CASSEGSNSNQPQHF	TGTGCCAGCAGTGAAGGGAGTAATAGCAATCAGCCCCAGCATTTT
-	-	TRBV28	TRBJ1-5	CAANQPQHF	TGTGCGGCCAATCAGCCCCAGCATTTT
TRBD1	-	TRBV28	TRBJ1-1	CASTGTDTEAFF	TGTGCCAGCACGGGGACAGACACTGAAGCTTTCTTT
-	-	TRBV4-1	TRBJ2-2	CASSQVGGLNTGELFF	TGCGCCAGCAGCCAAGTTGGGGGGTTGAACACCGGGGAGCTGTTTTTT
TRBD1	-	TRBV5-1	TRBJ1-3	CASSLSGQGAVGNTIYF	TGCGCCAGCAGCTTGAGTGGACAGGGGGCCGTCGGAAACACCATATATTTT
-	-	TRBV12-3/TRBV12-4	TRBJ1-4	CASGRSNEKLFF	TGTGCCAGCGGGCGTTCTAATGAAAAACTGTTTTTT
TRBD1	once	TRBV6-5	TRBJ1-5	CASSVDRGRNQPQHF	TGTGCCAGCAGCGTGGACAGGGGTCGCAATCAGCCCCAGCATTTT
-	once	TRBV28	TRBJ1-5	CASSPARGLGNQPQHF	TGTGCCAGCAGCCCCGCCCGGGGGTTAGGCAATCAGCCCCAGCATTTT
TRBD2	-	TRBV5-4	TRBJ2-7	CASSLVRAGEGEQYF	TGTGCCAGCAGCTTGGTAAGAGCGGGGGAGGGCGAGCAGTACTTC
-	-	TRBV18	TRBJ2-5	CASSPLIQETQYF	TGTGCCAGCTCACCTCTAATTCAAGAGACCCAGTACTTC
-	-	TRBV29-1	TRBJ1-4	CSVGPQGATNEKLFF	TGCAGCGTTGGGCCCCAGGGCGCAACTAATGAAAAACTGTTTTTT
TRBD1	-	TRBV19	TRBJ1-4	CASSKGQGIPNEKLFF	TGTGCCAGTAGTAAGGGACAGGGGATCCCTAATGAAAAACTGTTTTTT
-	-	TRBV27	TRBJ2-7	CASRATNMDYEQYF	TGTGCCAGCCGCGCGACTAACATGGACTACGAGCAGTACTTC
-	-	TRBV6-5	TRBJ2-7	CASSYDSGGYEQYF	TGTGCCAGCAGTTACGATAGCGGTGGGTACGAGCAGTACTTC
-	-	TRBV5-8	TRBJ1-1	CAGQLQPNTEAFF	TGTGCCGGACAACTACAACCGAACACTGAAGCTTTCTTT
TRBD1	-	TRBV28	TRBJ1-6	CASSPDRGPPPLHF	TGTGCCAGCAGCCCGGACAGGGGGCCTCCACCCCTCCACTTT
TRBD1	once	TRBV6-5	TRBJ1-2	CASRVPGQWSGYTF	TGTGCCAGCAGAGTCCCGGGACAGTGGAGCGGCTACACCTTC
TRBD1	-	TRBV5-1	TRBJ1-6	CASSPDGQGNSPLHF	TGCGCCAGCAGCCCAGACGGACAGGGAAATTCACCCCTCCACTTT
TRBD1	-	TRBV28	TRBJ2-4	CASSWGQGVGPRKNIQYF	TGTGCCAGCAGTTGGGGACAGGGCGTGGGACCCCGGAAAAACATTCAGTACTTC
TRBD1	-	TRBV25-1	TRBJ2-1	CASRMGQGLNEQFF	TGTGCCAGCAGAATGGGACAGGGTCTCAATGAGCAGTTCTTC
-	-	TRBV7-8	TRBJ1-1	CASSLEGGVAEAFF	TGTGCCAGCAGCTTAGAAGGGGGGGTAGCTGAAGCTTTCTTT
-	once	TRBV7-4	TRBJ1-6	CASNRTVPGVPRSNSPLHF	TGTGCCAGCAATAGGACAGTCCCCGGGGTTCCAAGATCTAATTCACCCCTCCACTTT
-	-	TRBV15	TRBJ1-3	CATSRDLGSSGNTIYF	TGTGCCACCAGCAGAGATCTGGGCAGCTCTGGAAACACCATATATTTT
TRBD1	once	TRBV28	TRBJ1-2	CASISRGAGYTF	TGTGCCAGCATCAGCAGGGGGGCTGGCTACACCTTC